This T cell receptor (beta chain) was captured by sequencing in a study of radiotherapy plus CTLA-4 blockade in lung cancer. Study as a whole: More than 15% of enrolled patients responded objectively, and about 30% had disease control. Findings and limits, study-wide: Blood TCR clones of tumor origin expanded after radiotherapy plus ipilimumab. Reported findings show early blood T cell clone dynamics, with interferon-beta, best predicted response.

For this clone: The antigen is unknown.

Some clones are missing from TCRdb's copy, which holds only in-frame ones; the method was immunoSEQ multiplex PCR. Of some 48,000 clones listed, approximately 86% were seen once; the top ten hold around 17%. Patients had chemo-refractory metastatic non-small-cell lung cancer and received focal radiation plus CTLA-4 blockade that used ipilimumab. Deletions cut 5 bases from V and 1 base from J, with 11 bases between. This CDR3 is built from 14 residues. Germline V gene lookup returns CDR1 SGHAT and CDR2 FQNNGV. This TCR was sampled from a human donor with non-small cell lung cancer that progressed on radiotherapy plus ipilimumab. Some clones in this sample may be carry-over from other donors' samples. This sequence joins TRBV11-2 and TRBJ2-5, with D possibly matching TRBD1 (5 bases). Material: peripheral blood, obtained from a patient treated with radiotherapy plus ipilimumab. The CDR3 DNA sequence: TGTGCCAGCAGCGCTACAGGTCTCCAAGAGACCCAGTACTTC. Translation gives CASSATGLQETQYF.